This T cell receptor beta chain is from a study of T cell repertoires in cytomegalovirus infection (dated by TCRdb to between 2018 and 2021). Notes on the research overall: Because public TCR beta signatures pointed to carriage of CMV infection together with the matching HLA type, the HLA type of each donor mattered for the analysis. What the study reported, not specific to this receptor: Carriers of CMV infection plus the relevant HLA type were discriminated by the cumulative frequency of public TCR beta family members in the study cohort and in an independent roughly 340-donor cohort. The ex vivo response was dominated by HLA-C-restricted CMV-specific TCR beta clonotypes, and the single most frequent clonotype in two of eight donors was supplied by these HLA-C-restricted clonotypes.

Data came from an Illumina HiSeq 1500. Clones were called with MiXCR by TCRdb after fastp trimmed the public reads at Q25, and only in-frame beta chains were retained. Merged by CDR3 protein, the rows form single entries marked with the most common genes and DNA. This sample has just under 550,000 distinct CDR3 sequences in its table, and roughly 29% of those were observed once. Clones ranked in the top ten supply less than 15% of the sample. This clonotype was found a few times. What antigen it recognizes has not been identified. One base away there is no much larger clone; base qualities are not given. Germline trimming amounts to 6 bases on V and 10 bases on J, with 8 as the count of junction bases outside the gene matches. From its cysteine to its phenylalanine, the CDR3 spans 12 amino acids. Just the 36-base CDR3 DNA is kept, in frame starting at base 1. Per the germline V gene, MNHEY is the CDR1 and SVGEGT is the CDR2.

This TCR was sampled from a human donor in good health (CMV status not recorded). Some clones in this sample may be carry-over from other donors' samples. The sequence joins TRBV6-2 or TRBV6-3 to TRBJ2-5; the central 7 bases match TRBD2. Sequenced: PBMCs. The CDR3 loop reads CASSQSKRGQYF. Here is the DNA: TGTGCCAGCAGCCAATCTAAGCGGGGCCAGTACTTC.